These 8 T cell receptor beta chains were all obtained from the same sample, sequenced in a study of blood T cell repertoires in COVID-19. Profiled with immunoSEQ multiplex PCR; TCRdb holds only in-frame clones, not every one. The sample consists of some 150,000 clones, about 91% of them appearing once. Sample: peripheral blood. These receptors came from a woman aged 60-70 years who had recovered from COVID-19.

The CDR3 protein is CASSLGYQGQSYEQYF. CDR3 nucleotides: TGTGCCAGCAGCTTAGGTTACCAGGGTCAGTCCTACGAGCAGTACTTC. The rearrangement joins TRBV7-6 to TRBJ2-7; weak D call: TRBD1 (5 bases). Germline V gene lookup returns CDR1 SGHVS and CDR2 FNYEAQ. The germline V and J ends were trimmed by 1 base and 1 base, with 14 bases remaining between them. The CDR3 has 16 amino acids. The whole variable domain, remainder taken from reference TRBV7-6 and TRBJ2-7, is GAGVSQSPRYKVTKRGQDVALRCDPISGHVSLYWYRQALGQGPEFLTYFNYEAQQDKSGLPNDRFSAERPEGSISTLTIQRTEQRDSAMYRCASSLGYQGQSYEQYFGPGTRLTVT.

As concerns this clone: No DNA is shown, since the ends of the CDR3 on it are uncertain; the CDR3 is the one TCRdb lists. The gene calls are TRBV21-1 and TRBJ1-3; the DNA was not compared with TRBD1, the D call given in the table. TRBV21-1 is an annotated pseudogene. The CDR3 comprises 21 residues, both ends counted. The CDR3: CASSTHTVPGHAWGSGNTIYF.

The CDR3 bases are TGCGCCAGCAGCCAAGGCAGGGTGGGAGATACGCAGTATTTT. Protein: CASSQGRVGDTQYF. J is TRBJ2-3 and V is TRBV5-1, with D possibly TRBD1 on 5 matching bases. Per germline, CDR1 SGHRS and CDR2 YFSETQ. V gave up 4 bases and J gave up 5 bases, with 14 bases separating them. CDR3 length: 14 residues.

The V gene is TRBV18, the J gene TRBJ2-7; maybe TRBD1 (5 bases). Germline assignment: CDR1 KGHSH and CDR2 LQKENI. This CDR3 is 14 amino acids long. V shed 2 bases and J shed 0 bases, with 8 bases lying between them. This CDR3 reads CASSPGAISYEQYF. As DNA, the CDR3 is TGTGCCAGCTCACCAGGGGCAATCTCCTACGAGCAGTACTTC.

The gene calls are TRBV7-8 and TRBJ2-7; no definite D call. The CDR3 spans 12 residues. V lost 5 bases, J lost 5 bases, and 10 bases lay in between. CDR1 SGHVS and CDR2 FQNEAQ come from the germline V gene. CDR3 in DNA: TGTGCCAGCAGCCTTATGCAGAACGAGCAGTACTTC. This encodes CASSLMQNEQYF.

The J gene is TRBJ2-3, the V gene TRBV19; D remains ambiguous. Germline CDR1 is LNHDA and CDR2 is SQIVND (reference sequence). The CDR3 totals 13 residues. The germline V and J ends were trimmed by 4 bases and 2 bases, with 7 bases remaining between them. The CDR3 DNA is TGTGCCAGTAGTAACCCCTACACAGATACGCAGTATTTT. As protein: CASSNPYTDTQYF. The full variable domain, rest sourced from reference TRBV19 and TRBJ2-3, is DGGITQSPKYLFRKEGQNVTLSCEQNLNHDAMYWYRQDPGQGLRLIYYSQIVNDFQKGDIAEGYSVSREKKESFPLTVTSAQKNPTAFYLCASSNPYTDTQYFGPGTRLTVL.

The V and J genes are TRBV9 and TRBJ2-3, with 7 positions matching TRBD1. With V trimmed by 7 bases and J by 4 bases, 9 bases remained unmatched. The CDR3 loop spans 14 amino acids. Germline CDR1 is SGDLS and CDR2 is YYNGEE. CDR3 protein: CASGQGDESDTQYF. For the CDR3, the DNA is TGTGCCAGCGGTCAGGGGGACGAATCAGATACGCAGTATTTT.

V is TRBV20-1 and J is TRBJ1-2; no clear D gene. Germline V gene lookup returns CDR1 DFQATT and CDR2 SNEGSKA (reference sequence). Trimming stripped 6 bases from V and 4 bases from J, with 9 bases between. The CDR3 contains 11 residues. The CDR3 sequence is CSALGVYGYTF. In nucleotides, the CDR3 is TGCAGTGCCCTCGGGGTCTATGGCTACACCTTC.